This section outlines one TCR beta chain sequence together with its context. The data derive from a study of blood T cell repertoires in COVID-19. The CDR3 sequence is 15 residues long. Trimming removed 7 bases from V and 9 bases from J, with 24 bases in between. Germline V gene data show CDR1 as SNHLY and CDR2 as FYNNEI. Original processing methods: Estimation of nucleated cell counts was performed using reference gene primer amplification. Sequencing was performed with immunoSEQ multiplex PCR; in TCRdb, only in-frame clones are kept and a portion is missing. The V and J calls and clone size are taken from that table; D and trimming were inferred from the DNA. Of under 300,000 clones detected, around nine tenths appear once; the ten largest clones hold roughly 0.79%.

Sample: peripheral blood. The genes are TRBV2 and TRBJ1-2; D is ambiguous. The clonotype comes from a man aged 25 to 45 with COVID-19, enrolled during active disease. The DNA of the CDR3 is TGTGCCAGCACCCCGCCTCTGGCAGGTTTTTATAGCTACACCTTC. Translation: CASTPPLAGFYSYTF. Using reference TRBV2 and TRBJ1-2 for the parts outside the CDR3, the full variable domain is EPEVTQTPSHQVTQMGQEVILRCVPISNHLYFYWYRQILGQKVEFLVSFYNNEISEKSEIFDDQFSVERPDGSNFTLKIRSTKLEDSAMYFCASTPPLAGFYSYTFGSGTRLTVV.